This T cell receptor beta chain derives from a study of T cells in Graves' hyperthyroidism and ophthalmopathy (dated by TCRdb to between 2018 and 2021). Turning to the overall study: Peripheral blood was sampled at the time of initial diagnosis, prior to any treatment. A discovery cohort of approximately 97 patients, approximately 44 with Graves' ophthalmopathy and about 60 with stable Graves' hyperthyroidism, was used to find distinguishing TCR V-J signatures. Whether ophthalmopathy could be predicted prospectively was tested in an independent validation cohort made up of about 18 hyperthyroidism patients plus 17 patients who later progressed to ophthalmopathy. The approximately 97 discovery patients were randomly divided into training and test sets at a 7:3 ratio. In more than 5 Graves' hyperthyroidism patients, the study also compared T-cell repertoires from thyroid tissue with T-cell repertoires from blood. After sampling, hyperthyroidism patients received methimazole starting at 30 mg daily, and ophthalmopathy patients received high-dose intravenous methylprednisolone. According to the paper, TCR Vbeta CDR3 sequencing was carried out on 135 peripheral blood samples, which came from fewer than 50 ophthalmopathy, approximately 72 hyperthyroidism and roughly 17 progressor patients. What the study reported, not specific to this receptor: Sample size was not statistically predetermined, and investigators were not blinded to group allocation. In validation, the model predicted progression to ophthalmopathy with over 60% sensitivity and 72% to 75% specificity, a median of approximately 6.5 months before onset. Most expanded thyroid clonotypes (frequency above 0.001) were also detected in blood, suggesting blood repertoires may reflect thyroid immune responses. A 13 V-J signature model separated ophthalmopathy from stable hyperthyroidism, with approximately 87% sensitivity and roughly 81% specificity in cross-validation and 80%/75% in testing.

CDR1 and CDR2 (PRHDT, FYEKMQ) derive from the germline V gene (reference sequence). From its cysteine to its phenylalanine, the CDR3 spans 14 amino acids. Only the CDR3 DNA is retained, 42 bases long and in frame from the first base. Trimming costs V 2 bases and J 1 base, and their ends lie 8 bases apart. This clonotype was found a few times. Its antigen has not been determined. Base qualities are not provided; no much larger clone lies one nucleotide away. Stable Graves' hyperthyroidism was defined as the absence of progression to ophthalmopathy over 18 months of follow-up. The hyperthyroidism patients were between 18 and 65 years old and newly diagnosed, with a disease duration of less than 2 months. Any patient with an uncontrolled infection, another autoimmune disease, pregnancy or lactation was excluded. Clinical symptoms, serum thyroxine and TRAb, thyroid ultrasound, and orbital computed tomography formed the basis for the diagnoses. PBMCs were separated from around 9.1 ml of fresh peripheral blood using Ficoll-Paque density gradient centrifugation. Total RNA was extracted with Trizol reagent, and quality was checked on an Agilent 2100 Bioanalyzer.

The TCR beta CDR3 regions were amplified from RNA transcripts. A first-round RT-PCR of the TCR CDR3 used the HTBI primer set with the Qiagen OneStep RT-PCR kit. Libraries were constructed in a second round of multiplex PCR, after which size selection and purification were performed. The libraries were sequenced on an Illumina HiSeq2000 using paired-end 100 bp reads. As for the original processing: SOAPnuke was used to process the raw data, throwing out any read that contained adapters or uncalled bases, had a mean Phred below 15, or lacked an exact constant-primer or identifier match. High-quality paired reads were merged with COPE v1.2.5, and unique nucleotide sequences were defined as clonotypes. Clonotypes were aligned to IMGT TRBV, TRBD and TRBJ reference segments using MiTCR v1.1. The analysis included only V-J combinations with a frequency above 0.0001, which together covered roughly 99% of the repertoires. A TCS score was defined as the ratio of F50 (clonal expansion) to E x V (chaos), with BLOSUM62-based TCRdist applied between CDR3 peptides within each V-J. Welch's t-statistics and random forest reduced several hundred V-J features to 13, which were used in a naive Bayes classifier (R e1071). TCRdb itself trimmed the public reads at Q25 with fastp, ran MiXCR and retained productive beta chains. Entries are consolidated by CDR3 protein sequence, retaining the most common genes and DNA. These V and J calls are TCRdb output, not the study's own analysis. The sample includes 400,000 to 550,000 distinct CDR3 sequences, with roughly 14% observed a single time. Clones ranked in the top ten supply around 17% of the sample.

The chain is made from TRBV13 and TRBJ1-1; the D gene cannot be named for sure. The source is a woman aged 18-29 years with Graves' hyperthyroidism. The source material was blood. The nucleotide sequence is TGTGCCAGCAGCTTATGGAATCCGAACACTGAAGCTTTCTTT. It encodes CASSLWNPNTEAFF.